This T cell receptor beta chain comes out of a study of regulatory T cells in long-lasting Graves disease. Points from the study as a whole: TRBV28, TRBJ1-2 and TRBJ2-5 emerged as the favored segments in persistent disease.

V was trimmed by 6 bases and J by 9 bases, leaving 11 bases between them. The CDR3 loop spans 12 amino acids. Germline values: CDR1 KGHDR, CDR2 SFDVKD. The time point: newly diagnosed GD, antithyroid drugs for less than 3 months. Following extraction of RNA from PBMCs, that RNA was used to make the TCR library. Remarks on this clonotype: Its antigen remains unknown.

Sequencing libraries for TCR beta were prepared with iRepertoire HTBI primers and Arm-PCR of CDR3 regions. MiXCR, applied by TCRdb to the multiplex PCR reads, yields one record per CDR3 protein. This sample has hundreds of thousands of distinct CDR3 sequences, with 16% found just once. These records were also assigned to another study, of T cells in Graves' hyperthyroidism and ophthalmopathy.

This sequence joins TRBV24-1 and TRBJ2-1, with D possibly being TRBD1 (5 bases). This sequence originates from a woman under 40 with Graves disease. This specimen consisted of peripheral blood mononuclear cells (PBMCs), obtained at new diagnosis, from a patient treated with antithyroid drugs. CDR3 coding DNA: TGTGCCACCAGTTCAGGGTTCGGTGAGCAGTTCTTC. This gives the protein CATSSGFGEQFF.